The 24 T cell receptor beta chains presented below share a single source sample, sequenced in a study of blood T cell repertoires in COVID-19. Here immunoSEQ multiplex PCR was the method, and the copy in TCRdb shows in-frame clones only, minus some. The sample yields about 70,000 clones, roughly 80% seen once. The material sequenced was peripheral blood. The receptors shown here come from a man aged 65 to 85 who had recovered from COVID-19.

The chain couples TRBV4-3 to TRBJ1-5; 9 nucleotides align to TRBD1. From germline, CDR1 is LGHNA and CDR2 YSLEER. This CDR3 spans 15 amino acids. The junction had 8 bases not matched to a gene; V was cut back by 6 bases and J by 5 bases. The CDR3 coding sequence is TGCGCCAGCAGTTATCGGACAGGGGACGATCAGCCCCAGCATTTT. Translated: CASSYRTGDDQPQHF.

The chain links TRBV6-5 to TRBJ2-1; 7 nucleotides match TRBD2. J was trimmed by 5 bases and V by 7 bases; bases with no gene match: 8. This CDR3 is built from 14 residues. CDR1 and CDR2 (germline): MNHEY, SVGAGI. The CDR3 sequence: CASTQERGDNEQFF. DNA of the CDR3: TGTGCCAGCACTCAAGAGCGGGGCGACAATGAGCAGTTCTTC.

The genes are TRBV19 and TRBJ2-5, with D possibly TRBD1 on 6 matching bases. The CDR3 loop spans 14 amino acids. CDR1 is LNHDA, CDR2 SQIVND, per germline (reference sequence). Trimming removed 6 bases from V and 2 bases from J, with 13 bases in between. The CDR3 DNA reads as TGTGCCAGTAGCCATTTCGGACAGCAAGAGACCCAGTACTTC. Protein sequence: CASSHFGQQETQYF. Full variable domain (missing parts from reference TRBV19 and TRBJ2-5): DGGITQSPKYLFRKEGQNVTLSCEQNLNHDAMYWYRQDPGQGLRLIYYSQIVNDFQKGDIAEGYSVSREKKESFPLTVTSAQKNPTAFYLCASSHFGQQETQYFGPGTRLLVL.

Written as DNA, the CDR3 is TGTGCCAGCAGCCGGGACAGCCATGGAGATACGCAGTATTTT. Translation: CASSRDSHGDTQYF. J is TRBJ2-3 and V is TRBV7-9; TRBD1 matches 7 bases. The CDR3 spans 14 residues. Trimming cost V 5 bases and J 5 bases; bases outside gene matches: 7. Germline CDR1 reads SEHNR; CDR2 reads FQNEAQ (reference sequence).

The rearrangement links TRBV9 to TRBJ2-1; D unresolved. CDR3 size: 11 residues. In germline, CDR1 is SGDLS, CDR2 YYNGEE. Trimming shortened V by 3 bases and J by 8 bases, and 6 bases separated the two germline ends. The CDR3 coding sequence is TGTGCCAGCAGCGCATTAGATGAGCAGTTCTTC. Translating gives CASSALDEQFF. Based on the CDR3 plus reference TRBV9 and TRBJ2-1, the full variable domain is DSGVTQTPKHLITATGQRVTLRCSPRSGDLSVYWYQQSLDQGLQFLIQYYNGEERAKGNILERFSAQQFPDLHSELNLSSLELGDSALYFCASSALDEQFFGPGTRLTVL.

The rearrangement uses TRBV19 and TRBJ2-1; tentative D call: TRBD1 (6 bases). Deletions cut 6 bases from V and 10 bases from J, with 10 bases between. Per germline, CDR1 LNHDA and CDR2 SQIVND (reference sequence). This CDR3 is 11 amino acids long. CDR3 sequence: CASSTGIEQFF. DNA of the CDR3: TGTGCCAGTAGCACAGGGATCGAGCAGTTCTTC.

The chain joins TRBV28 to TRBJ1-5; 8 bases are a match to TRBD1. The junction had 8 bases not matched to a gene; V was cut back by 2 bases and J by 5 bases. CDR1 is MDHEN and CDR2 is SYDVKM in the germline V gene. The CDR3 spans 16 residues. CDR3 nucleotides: TGTGCCAGCAGTTTAATAACAGGGGGTTTGGATCAGCCCCAGCATTTT. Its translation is CASSLITGGLDQPQHF.

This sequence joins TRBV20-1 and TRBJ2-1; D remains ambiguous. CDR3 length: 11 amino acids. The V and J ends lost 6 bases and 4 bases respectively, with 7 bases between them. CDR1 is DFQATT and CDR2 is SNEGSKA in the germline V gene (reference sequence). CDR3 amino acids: CSALLYNEQFF. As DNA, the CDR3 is TGCAGTGCCTTACTATACAATGAGCAGTTCTTC.

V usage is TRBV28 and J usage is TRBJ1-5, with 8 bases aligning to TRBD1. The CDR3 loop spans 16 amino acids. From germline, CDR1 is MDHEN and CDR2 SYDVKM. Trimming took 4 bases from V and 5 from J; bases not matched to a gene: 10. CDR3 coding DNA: TGTGCCAGCAGTTCCCCGGACAGGGCGGTCGATCAGCCCCAGCATTTT. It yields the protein CASSSPDRAVDQPQHF.

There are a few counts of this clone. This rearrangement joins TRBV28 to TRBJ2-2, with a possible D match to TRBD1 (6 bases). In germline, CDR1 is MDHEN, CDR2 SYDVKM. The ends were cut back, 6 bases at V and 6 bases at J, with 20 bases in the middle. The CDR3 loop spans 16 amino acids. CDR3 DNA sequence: TGTGCCAGCAGAACACCGGGGCAGGGGAAAGCCGGGGAGCTGTTTTTT. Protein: CASRTPGQGKAGELFF.

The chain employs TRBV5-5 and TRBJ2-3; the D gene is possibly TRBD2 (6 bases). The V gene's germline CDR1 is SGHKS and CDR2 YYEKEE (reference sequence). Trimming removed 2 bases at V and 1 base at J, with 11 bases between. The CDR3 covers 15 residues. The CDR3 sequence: CASSFSGDRTDTQYF. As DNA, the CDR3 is TGTGCCAGCAGCTTTTCGGGGGACCGCACAGATACGCAGTATTTT. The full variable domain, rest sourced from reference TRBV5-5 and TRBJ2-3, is DAGVTQSPTHLIKTRGQQVTLRCSPISGHKSVSWYQQVLGQGPQFIFQYYEKEERGRGNFPDRFSARQFPNYSSELNVNALLLGDSALYLCASSFSGDRTDTQYFGPGTRLTVL.

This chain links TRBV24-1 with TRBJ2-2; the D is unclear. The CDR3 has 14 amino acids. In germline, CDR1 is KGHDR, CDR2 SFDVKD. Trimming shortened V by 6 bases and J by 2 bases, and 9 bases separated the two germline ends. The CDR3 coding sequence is TGTGCCACCAGTATTACAAGTAACACCGGGGAGCTGTTTTTT. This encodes CATSITSNTGELFF.

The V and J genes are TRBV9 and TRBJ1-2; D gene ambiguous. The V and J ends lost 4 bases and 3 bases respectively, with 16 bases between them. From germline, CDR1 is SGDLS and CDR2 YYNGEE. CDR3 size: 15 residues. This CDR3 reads CASSLTPGSDYGYTF. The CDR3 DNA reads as TGTGCCAGCAGCCTAACACCGGGATCTGACTATGGCTACACCTTC.

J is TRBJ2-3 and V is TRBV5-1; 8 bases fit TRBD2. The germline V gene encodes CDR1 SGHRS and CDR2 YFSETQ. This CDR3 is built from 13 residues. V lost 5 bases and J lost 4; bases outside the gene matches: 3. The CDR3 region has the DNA TGCGCCAGCAGTTCGGGGGGGCCAGATACGCAGTATTTT. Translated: CASSSGGPDTQYF.

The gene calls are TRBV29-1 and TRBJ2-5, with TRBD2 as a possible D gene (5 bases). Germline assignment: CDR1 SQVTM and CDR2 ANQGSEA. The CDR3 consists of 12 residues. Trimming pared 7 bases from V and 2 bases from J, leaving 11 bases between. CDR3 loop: CSAKDFQETQYF. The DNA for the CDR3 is TGCAGCGCTAAGGACTTTCAAGAGACCCAGTACTTC.

The CDR3 region has the DNA TGTGCCAGCAGTTACGGTGGGACTAGCGGGAGAGTGGGGGAGACCCAGTACTTC. Its protein is CASSYGGTSGRVGETQYF. This chain uses TRBV6-2 or TRBV6-3 with TRBJ2-5; 14 bases line up with TRBD2. The CDR3 sequence is 18 residues long. Looked up from germline, CDR1 is MNHEY and CDR2 is SVGEGT. J gave up 5 bases and V 2 bases, and 10 bases lay outside the gene matches.

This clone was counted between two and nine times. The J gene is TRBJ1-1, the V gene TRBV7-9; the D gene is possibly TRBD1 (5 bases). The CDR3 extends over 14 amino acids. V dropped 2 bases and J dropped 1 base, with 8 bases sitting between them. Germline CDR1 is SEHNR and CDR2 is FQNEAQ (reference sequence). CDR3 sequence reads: CASSLMQGNTEAFF. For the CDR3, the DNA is TGTGCCAGCAGCTTAATGCAGGGGAACACTGAAGCTTTCTTT. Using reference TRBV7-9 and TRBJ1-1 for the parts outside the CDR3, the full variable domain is DTGVSQNPRHKITKRGQNVTFRCDPISEHNRLYWYRQTLGQGPEFLTYFQNEAQLEKSRLLSDRFSAERPKGSFSTLEIQRTEQGDSAMYLCASSLMQGNTEAFFGQGTRLTVV.

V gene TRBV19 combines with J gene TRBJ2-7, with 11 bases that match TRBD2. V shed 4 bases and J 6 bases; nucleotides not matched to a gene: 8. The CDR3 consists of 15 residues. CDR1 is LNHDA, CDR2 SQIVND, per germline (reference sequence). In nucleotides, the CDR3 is TGTGCCAGTAGTAGAGTAGCGGGAGGGACCTCCGAGCAGTACTTC. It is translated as CASSRVAGGTSEQYF.

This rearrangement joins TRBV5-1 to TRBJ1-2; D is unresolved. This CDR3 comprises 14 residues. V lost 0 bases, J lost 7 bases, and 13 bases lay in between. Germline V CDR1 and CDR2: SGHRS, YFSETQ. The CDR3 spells CASSLARRHGGYTF. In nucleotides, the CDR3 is TGCGCCAGCAGCTTGGCCCGAAGACACGGTGGCTACACCTTC.

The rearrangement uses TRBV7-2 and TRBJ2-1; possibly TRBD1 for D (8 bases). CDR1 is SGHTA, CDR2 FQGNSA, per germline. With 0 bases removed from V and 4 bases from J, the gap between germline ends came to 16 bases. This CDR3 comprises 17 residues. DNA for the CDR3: TGTGCCAGCAGCTTAGCAATTCACAGGGGGGGATACAATGAGCAGTTCTTC. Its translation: CASSLAIHRGGYNEQFF.

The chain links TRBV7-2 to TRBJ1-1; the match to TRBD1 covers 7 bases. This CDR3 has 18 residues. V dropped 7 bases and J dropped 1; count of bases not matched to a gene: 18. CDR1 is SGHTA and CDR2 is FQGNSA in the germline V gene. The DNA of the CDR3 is TGTGCCAGCACCAAAGGACAGGCGGGGATTATCTGGAACACTGAAGCTTTCTTT. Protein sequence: CASTKGQAGIIWNTEAFF.

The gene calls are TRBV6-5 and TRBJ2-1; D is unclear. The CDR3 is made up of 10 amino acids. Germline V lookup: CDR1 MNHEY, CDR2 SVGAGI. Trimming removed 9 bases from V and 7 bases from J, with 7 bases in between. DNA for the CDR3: TGTGCCAGTATTAGTAATGAGCAGTTCTTC. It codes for CASISNEQFF.

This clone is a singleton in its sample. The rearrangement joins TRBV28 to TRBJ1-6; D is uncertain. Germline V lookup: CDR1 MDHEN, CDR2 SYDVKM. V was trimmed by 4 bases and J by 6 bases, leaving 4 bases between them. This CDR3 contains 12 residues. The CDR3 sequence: CASSSLNSPLHF. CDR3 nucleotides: TGTGCCAGCAGTTCTCTTAATTCACCCCTCCACTTT.

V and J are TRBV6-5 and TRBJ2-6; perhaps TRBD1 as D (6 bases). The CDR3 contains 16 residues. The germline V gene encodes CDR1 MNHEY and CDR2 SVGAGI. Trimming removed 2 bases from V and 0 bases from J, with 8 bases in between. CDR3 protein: CASSYGQLSGANVLTF. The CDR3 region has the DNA TGTGCCAGCAGTTACGGACAGCTCTCTGGGGCCAACGTCCTGACTTTC.